This TCR beta chain was observed in a study of T cell changes during pregnancy in multiple sclerosis. This CDR3 has 17 amino acids. Assay used: immunoSEQ multiplex PCR; TCRdb lists only in-frame clones, some missing. The sample shows more than 90,000 clones, approximately 92% of them seen only once. The sample here was peripheral blood, taken in the second trimester of pregnancy. The V call is TRBV21-1, the J call TRBJ2-7; the table names TRBD2, a call not compared with the DNA. TRBV21-1 is annotated as a pseudogene. This sequence was found in a female donor with multiple sclerosis, enrolled in a pregnancy study. The DNA of the CDR3 is TGTGCCAGCAGCAAGGTGTGGGGACTAGCGGGAGTCGACGAGCAGTACTTC. This gives the protein CASSKVWGLAGVDEQYF.